This T cell receptor (beta chain) was identified in a study of graft-versus-host responses after intestinal transplantation. Study outcomes and limitations: Some GvH clones were seen earlier in gut or blood, suggesting intestinal origin. Those patients showing graft-donor T cell macrochimerism displayed high graft-versus-host to host-versus-graft clonal ratios in allografts.

This clone was recorded once. Its specificity is unknown. Profiled with immunoSEQ multiplex PCR; TCRdb holds only in-frame clones, not every one. The profile shows 35,000 to 45,000 clones, 95% of them singletons. This CDR3 comprises 15 residues. In germline, CDR1 is LNHDA, CDR2 SQIVND (reference sequence). V was clipped by 5 bases and J by 8 bases, with 16 bases between them. This receptor was taken from a human donor who was the organ donor for an intestinal transplant. The sample consisted of unstimulated CD8+ T cells sorted from spleen or lymph node cells, taken before transplant. The gene calls are TRBV19 and TRBJ1-6; D uncertain. CDR3 nucleotides: TGTGCCAGTAGTCCTGCGTCCGTGAAGTATTCACCCCTCCACTTT. Translating it yields CASSPASVKYSPLHF.